Presented here are 6 T cell receptor beta chains from one specimen sequenced in a study of shared clonotypes between healthy human individuals. The data were produced by immunoSEQ multiplex PCR, yet TCRdb's version contains in-frame clones alone and is incomplete. The sample yields fewer than 3 million clones, less than 95% seen once. The sample taken for sequencing was naive CD4+ T cells from PBMCs. This sample's subset: CD45RA+ positively selected. The receptors derive from a man between 18 and 29 years old in good health. Some clones in this sample may be carry-over from other donors' samples.

The chain recombines TRBV18 with TRBJ2-1, with 7 nucleotides matching TRBD2. The junction had 14 bases not matched to a gene; V was cut back by 6 bases and J by 9 bases. Germline V lookup: CDR1 KGHSH, CDR2 LQKENI. This CDR3 region has 15 residues. The CDR3 loop is CASSPQNFGGSEQFF. The CDR3 nucleotides are TGTGCCAGCTCCCCTCAGAACTTCGGGGGGAGTGAGCAGTTCTTC.

J is TRBJ2-3 and V is TRBV14, with 8 bases that match TRBD2. This CDR3 is 18 amino acids long. CDR1 and CDR2 (germline): SGHDN, FVKESK. V trimming: 2 bases; J trimming: 3 bases; junction bases outside the gene matches: 13. This CDR3 is CASSQPKLGLESTDTQYF. As DNA, the CDR3 is TGTGCCAGCAGCCAACCAAAGTTGGGACTAGAGTCTACAGATACGCAGTATTTT.

The chain employs TRBV11-2 and TRBJ2-1; 8 nucleotides align to TRBD1. The CDR3 contains 15 residues. Germline V gives CDR1 SGHAT, CDR2 FQNNGV. Trimming removed 5 bases from V and 0 bases from J; junction bases left unmatched: 3. The CDR3 reads CASSTGGSSYNEQFF. The CDR3 nucleotides are TGTGCCAGCAGCACAGGGGGGAGCTCCTACAATGAGCAGTTCTTC.

The V and J genes are TRBV5-6 and TRBJ1-3; 7 bases are shared with TRBD1. After removal of 4 bases from V and 2 bases from J, the junction contained 3 bases not matched to a gene. The CDR3 runs 14 residues. In germline, CDR1 is SGHDT, CDR2 YYEEEE. The CDR3, as DNA: TGTGCCAGCAGCCTCGACAGGGCTGGAAACACCATATATTTT. Translating gives CASSLDRAGNTIYF.

The chain combines TRBV30 with TRBJ2-7; D may be TRBD1 or TRBD2 (5 bases each). The CDR3 spans 16 residues. CDR1 GTSNPN and CDR2 SVGIG come from the germline V gene (reference sequence). Trimming pared 2 bases from V and 3 bases from J, leaving 20 bases between. CDR3 loop: CAWSSKSGQGVYEQYF. The CDR3 region has the DNA TGTGCCTGGAGTTCTAAGTCCGGGCAGGGAGTCTACGAGCAGTACTTC.

This chain connects TRBV6-5 to TRBJ2-5; possible D gene TRBD2, 6 bases. With 7 bases removed from V and 2 bases from J, the gap between germline ends came to 17 bases. Germline lookup yields CDR1 MNHEY and CDR2 SVGAGI. The CDR3 totals 15 residues. The CDR3 region has the DNA TGTGCCAGCAACCCCCGGGCGGGGATTCAAGAGACCCAGTACTTC. Its translation is CASNPRAGIQETQYF.